What follows are 10 T cell receptor beta chains derived from one specimen sequenced in a study of blood T cell repertoires in COVID-19. TCRdb keeps only in-frame clones here, not all; method: immunoSEQ multiplex PCR. The data contain 300,000 to 450,000 clones, approximately 90% of them seen just once; the ten biggest clones take up over 3.5%. Material for sequencing was peripheral blood. The receptors derive from a woman aged 55-69 years with COVID-19, enrolled during active disease.

V gene TRBV2 combines with J gene TRBJ1-3; D gene unclear. Trimming stripped 4 bases from V and 3 bases from J, with 4 bases between. Germline V CDR1 and CDR2: SNHLY, FYNNEI. This CDR3 comprises 12 residues. The CDR3 loop is CASSGVGNTIYF. The CDR3 bases are TGTGCCAGCAGTGGAGTTGGAAACACCATATATTTT.

The count of this clone is one. V is TRBV5-1 and J is TRBJ1-6, with 11 nucleotides matching TRBD1. The CDR3 has 15 residues. With 6 bases clipped from V and 6 bases from J, the junction kept 5 bases outside the gene matches. Germline CDR1 and CDR2: SGHRS and YFSETQ. CDR3 protein: CASNSGTGGNSPLHF. For the CDR3, the DNA is TGCGCCAGCAACTCCGGGACAGGGGGTAATTCACCCCTCCACTTT.

This chain uses TRBV7-9 with TRBJ1-5, with D perhaps matching TRBD1 (6 bases). Trimming shortened V by 4 bases and J by 9 bases, and 16 bases separated the two germline ends. The CDR3 length is 14 residues. Germline values: CDR1 SEHNR, CDR2 FQNEAQ (reference sequence). CDR3 loop: CASSSTGSPGPQHF. The CDR3 DNA follows: TGTGCCAGCAGCTCTACAGGGTCCCCAGGGCCCCAGCATTTT.

This chain joins TRBV18 and TRBJ1-1; D not resolved. The CDR3 length is 13 residues. CDR1 KGHSH and CDR2 LQKENI come from the germline V gene. V was pared by 6 bases and J by 7 bases, with 15 bases between. Here the CDR3 reads CASSLDILNEAFF. CDR3 nucleotides: TGTGCCAGCTCCCTCGACATCCTAAATGAAGCTTTCTTT. Together with reference TRBV18 and TRBJ1-1, the CDR3 gives the full variable domain: NAGVMQNPRHLVRRRGQEARLRCSPMKGHSHVYWYRQLPEEGLKFMVYLQKENIIDESGMPKERFSAEFPKEGPSILRIQQVVRGDSAAYFCASSLDILNEAFFGQGTRLTVV.

The chain links TRBV5-1 to TRBJ2-7; D is undetermined. The CDR3 is made up of 15 amino acids. The V gene lost 4 bases and the J gene lost 0 bases, with 14 bases spanning the gap. Per the germline V gene, CDR1 is SGHRS and CDR2 is YFSETQ. CDR3 residues: CASSAKAASSYEQYF. The CDR3, as DNA: TGCGCCAGCAGCGCAAAGGCGGCGAGCTCCTACGAGCAGTACTTC.

The genes are TRBV3-1 (or the pseudogene TRBV3-2) and TRBJ1-2; D uncertain. The V and J ends lost 4 bases and 3 bases respectively, with 12 bases between them. Germline assignment: CDR1 LGHDT and CDR2 YNNKEL (reference sequence). The CDR3 runs 14 residues. The CDR3 here is CASSPLAVDYGYTF. Here the CDR3 DNA reads TGTGCCAGCAGCCCCTTAGCAGTGGACTATGGCTACACCTTC.

This chain links TRBV5-1 with TRBJ2-3; 7 bases match TRBD2. Looked up from germline, CDR1 is SGHRS and CDR2 is YFSETQ. Trimming removed 2 bases from V and 3 bases from J; junction bases left unmatched: 6. The length of the CDR3 is 15 residues. CDR3 amino acids: CASSLSRGVTDTQYF. CDR3 coding DNA: TGCGCCAGCAGCTTATCTCGGGGGGTTACAGATACGCAGTATTTT.

The genes are TRBV4-1 and TRBJ1-1, with a weak D call TRBD1 (5 bases). CDR3 size: 15 residues. V gave up 5 bases and J gave up 1 base, with 14 bases separating them. Germline V CDR1 and CDR2: MGHRA, YSYEKL. DNA of the CDR3: TGCGCCAGCAGCAGCAGTCAGGGATCGAACACTGAAGCTTTCTTT. Residues: CASSSSQGSNTEAFF.

A single count supports this clone. The chain combines TRBV7-6 with TRBJ2-7; maybe TRBD2 (7 bases). Germline V gene sequence: CDR1 SGHVS, CDR2 FNYEAQ. The CDR3 runs to 15 residues. Trimming pared 4 bases from V and 2 bases from J, leaving 15 bases between. The CDR3 DNA sequence: TGTGCCAGCAGCTCCCTTGGGGGGGGCCCCTACGAGCAGTACTTC. This translates into CASSSLGGGPYEQYF.

The chain joins TRBV7-3 to TRBJ1-5, with 10 bases fitting TRBD1. The CDR3 has 15 residues. From germline, CDR1 is SGHTA and CDR2 FQGTGA. Unmatched junction bases numbered 5, after V lost 3 bases and J lost 6 bases. CDR3 nucleotide sequence: TGTGCCAGCAGCTTGACAGGGGGCGACGGTCAGCCCCAGCATTTT. As protein: CASSLTGGDGQPQHF. The whole variable domain, remainder taken from reference TRBV7-3 and TRBJ1-5, is GAGVSQTPSNKVTEKGKYVELRCDPISGHTALYWYRQSLGQGPEFLIYFQGTGAADDSGLPNDRFFAVRPEGSVSTLKIQRTERGDSAVYLCASSLTGGDGQPQHFGDGTRLSIL.